The clone carrying this T cell receptor beta chain appeared many times. Its antigen is currently unknown. An end of the junction does not agree with germline; a read error may underlie this. Stable hyperthyroidism was defined by absence of ophthalmopathy within 18 months of follow-up. Hyperthyroidism patients had new diagnoses, durations under 2 months, and ages of 18 to 65. Transcripts of RNA were the source for amplifying TCR beta CDR3 regions. HTBI primers were employed in first-round RT-PCR, then a second-round multiplex PCR followed. Using its own MiXCR run on the multiplex PCR reads, TCRdb lists one record per CDR3 protein. The profile shows roughly 420,000 distinct CDR3 sequences, around a fifth of them singletons. This CDR3 has 15 amino acids. Germline CDR1 is SGDLS and CDR2 is YYNGEE. This record comes from a study of Graves' ophthalmopathy and Graves' hyperthyroidism. Study-wide context: Peripheral blood sampling preceded any treatment and occurred at initial diagnosis.

Findings and limits, study-wide: Most clonotypes expanded in thyroid above 0.001 frequency were present in blood too.

This TCR was recovered from a woman between 18 and 29 years old with stable Graves' hyperthyroidism. The V and J genes are TRBV9 and TRBJ1-2; TRBD1 might be the D (5 bases). Sequencing used peripheral blood. The CDR3 protein is CASSVDAGTGDGCTF. The DNA for the CDR3 is TGTGCCAGCAGCGTAGATGCGGGGACGGGGGATGGCTGCACCTTC.